These 9 T cell receptor beta chains were sequenced from one sample in a study of T cells in narcolepsy. The assay was immunoSEQ multiplex PCR, and TCRdb's table has in-frame clones only and misses some. The sample carries around 39,000 clones, under 85% recorded once. Sequencing was done on a sample of CD45RA- memory CD4+ T cells from PBMCs. The receptors stem from a human donor with narcolepsy.

The rearrangement links TRBV5-1 to TRBJ2-2; 7 bases line up with TRBD1. V lost 0 bases, J lost 0 bases, and 2 bases stayed unmatched. Germline CDR1 SGHRS, CDR2 YFSETQ. There are 16 residues in the CDR3. CDR3 coding DNA: TGCGCCAGCAGCTTGGTTGGGACAGCGAACACCGGGGAGCTGTTTTTT. This gives the protein CASSLVGTANTGELFF.

V and J are TRBV9 and TRBJ2-1; 7 nucleotides agree with TRBD2. The length of the CDR3 is 16 residues. With V trimmed by 4 bases and J by 2 bases, 9 bases remained unmatched. Per the germline V gene, CDR1 is SGDLS and CDR2 is YYNGEE. The CDR3 DNA reads as TGTGCCAGCAGCCCTACGGGGGGACTCACCTACAATGAGCAGTTCTTC. Its protein product is CASSPTGGLTYNEQFF.

The sample holds one count of this clone. The rearrangement links TRBV18 to TRBJ1-1; 10 nucleotides align to TRBD1. Trimming at V came to 1 base and at J to 0 bases, leaving 8 bases not matched to a gene. Germline values: CDR1 KGHSH, CDR2 LQKENI. This CDR3 is built from 18 residues. This CDR3 reads CASSPRPTGGVMNTEAFF. DNA for the CDR3: TGTGCCAGCTCACCACGCCCGACAGGGGGCGTCATGAACACTGAAGCTTTCTTT.

In DNA, the CDR3 is TGTGCCAGCAGCTTGGACGCAGGGGGCGCTTCCAAAAACATTCAGTACTTC. Translated, it gives CASSLDAGGASKNIQYF. V and J are TRBV5-4 and TRBJ2-4; TRBD1 agrees at 8 bases. CDR1 and CDR2 from the germline V gene are SGHNT and YYREEE (reference sequence). This CDR3 is 17 amino acids long. Trimming at V came to 0 bases and at J to 2 bases, leaving 7 bases not matched to a gene.

The V call is TRBV5-1, the J call TRBJ1-1, with D possibly TRBD1 on 5 matching bases. Germline values: CDR1 SGHRS, CDR2 YFSETQ. The CDR3 consists of 14 residues. The V end was cut by 0 bases, the J end by 1 base, with 7 bases between. CDR3 protein: CASSLEGENTEAFF. Here the CDR3 DNA reads TGCGCCAGCAGCTTGGAAGGGGAGAACACTGAAGCTTTCTTT.

This chain uses TRBV5-5 with TRBJ1-2; possibly TRBD1 for D (5 bases). The CDR3 runs to 16 residues. Germline-derived CDR1 and CDR2 are SGHKS and YYEKEE (reference sequence). Trimming took 6 bases from V and 6 from J, leaving 24 bases between them. CDR3 amino acids: CASNSGRSSQRDGYTF. In DNA, the CDR3 is TGTGCCAGCAACTCAGGGCGCTCCAGCCAAAGGGATGGCTACACCTTC.

This clone was detected once. This sequence joins TRBV29-1 and TRBJ1-1; D is undetermined. The CDR3 sequence is 13 residues long. V was trimmed by 5 bases and J by 3 bases, leaving 13 bases between them. The germline V gene encodes CDR1 SQVTM and CDR2 ANQGSEA. The CDR3 DNA reads TGCAGCGTTTCCCCACGGGTAGACACTGAAGCTTTCTTT. This encodes CSVSPRVDTEAFF.

The V call is TRBV6-1, the J call TRBJ1-4; 9 bases fit TRBD1. Unmatched junction bases numbered 4, after V lost 6 bases and J lost 2 bases. Germline CDR1 and CDR2: MNHNS and SASEGT. The CDR3 contains 15 residues. The CDR3 nucleotides are TGTGCCAGCAGCCGGGGACAGGGCACTAATGAAAAACTGTTTTTT. Translating gives CASSRGQGTNEKLFF.

The chain recombines TRBV5-1 with TRBJ2-3; 13 positions agree with TRBD2. The CDR3 contains 15 residues. Losses at the gene ends were 5 bases for V and 6 bases for J; bases not matched to a gene: 6. Germline lookup yields CDR1 SGHRS and CDR2 YFSETQ. Here the CDR3 DNA reads TGCGCCAGCAGGCCTCGGACTAGCGGGGGTGATACGCAGTATTTT. This codes for CASRPRTSGGDTQYF.